One TCR beta chain is described in this entry. Per the germline V gene, CDR1 is KGHSY and CDR2 is FQNENV. V was pared by 4 bases and J by 7 bases, with 6 bases of the junction left unmatched. The CDR3 runs to 13 residues. This entry belongs to a study of blood T cell repertoires in COVID-19. Study-level information: Samples of COVID-19 (acute and convalescent) were obtained from the United States, Italy and Spain.

Sequencing used immunoSEQ multiplex PCR; TCRdb keeps in-frame clones, though not all of them. Here the sample spans 63,000 or so clones, around 87% being singletons. The rearrangement joins TRBV16 to TRBJ2-7, with 8 bases matching TRBD1. This TCR derives from a man in his 70s with active COVID-19. The specimen was peripheral blood. The DNA of the CDR3 is TGTGCCAGCAGCCCCGGACAGGGCGGGGAGCAGTACTTC. Amino acid sequence: CASSPGQGGEQYF.